Presented here are 6 T cell receptor beta chains from one specimen sequenced in a study of blood T cell repertoires in COVID-19. TCRdb's copy holds only in-frame clones and misses some; the assay was immunoSEQ multiplex PCR. The sample lists about 180,000 clones; 88% were seen once. The sequenced material came from PBMCs or T cells enriched from blood (not recorded which). All receptors derive from a woman aged 18-29 years who had recovered from COVID-19.

This chain connects TRBV19 to TRBJ2-2, with 7 bases matching TRBD1. The trim removed 6 bases at V and 9 bases at J, leaving 4 bases unmatched. From germline, CDR1 is LNHDA and CDR2 SQIVND (reference sequence). The CDR3 contains 12 residues. The CDR3 region has the DNA TGTGCCAGTAGGACAGGGTATTGGGAGCTGTTTTTT. Its protein is CASRTGYWELFF.

The gene calls are TRBV10-3 and TRBJ2-1; maybe TRBD1 (5 bases). The CDR3 runs to 12 residues. Germline loops: CDR1 ENHRY, CDR2 SYGVKD. V was trimmed by 3 bases and J by 9 bases, leaving 9 bases between them. The CDR3 spells CAISEGVSEQFF. In DNA, the CDR3 is TGTGCCATCAGTGAAGGGGTTAGTGAGCAGTTCTTC.

V is TRBV4-1 and J is TRBJ2-1; TRBD2 aligns across 7 bases. Unmatched junction bases numbered 3, after V lost 0 bases and J lost 4 bases. Looked up from germline, CDR1 is MGHRA and CDR2 is YSYEKL. The CDR3 has 15 amino acids. CDR3 bases: TGCGCCAGCAGCCAAGATAGCGGGTCGTACAATGAGCAGTTCTTC. Encoded protein: CASSQDSGSYNEQFF.

CDR3 bases: TGCGCCAGCAGTGGACAGGGGAACACTGAAGCTTTCTTT. This gives the protein CASSGQGNTEAFF. The gene calls are TRBV10-2 and TRBJ1-1; 7 nucleotides agree with TRBD1. V was clipped by 4 bases and J by 1 base; unmatched bases: 0. Germline V CDR1 and CDR2: WSHSY, SAAADI. This CDR3 has 13 residues.

The rearrangement links TRBV29-1 to TRBJ2-5; a weak D match, TRBD2 (6 bases). This CDR3 comprises 11 residues. Germline lookup yields CDR1 SQVTM and CDR2 ANQGSEA. The CDR3 DNA reads TGCACCGGGAGAACCCAAGAGACCCAGTACTTC. It specifies CTGRTQETQYF.

The rearrangement links TRBV4-3 to TRBJ1-1; D perhaps matches TRBD1 (6 bases). V lost 1 base to trimming and J lost 1 base, with 10 bases between them. The CDR3 covers 15 residues. Per the germline V gene, CDR1 is LGHNA and CDR2 is YSLEER. The CDR3 region is CASSQGVGANTEAFF. For the CDR3, the DNA is TGCGCCAGCAGCCAAGGGGTGGGGGCGAACACTGAAGCTTTCTTT.